This T cell receptor (beta chain) was recorded in a study of shared T cell receptors in the human thymus. Using immunoSEQ multiplex PCR, the repertoire was profiled, and TCRdb retains in-frame clones only, with some absent. The table includes hundreds of thousands of clones, around 87% detected once. CDR3 length: 18 residues. Germline V gene sequence: CDR1 SEHNR, CDR2 FQNEAQ (reference sequence). J was trimmed by 0 bases and V by 7 bases; bases with no gene match: 17. The same data also contributed to another study, on human thymus T cells. That publication notes: Donation was from healthy Finnish infants who were having corrective surgery that addressed congenital heart defects. Thymus specimens were resections from corrective heart surgery.

The material sequenced was thymocytes. V usage is TRBV7-9 and J usage is TRBJ2-7, with 8 bases identical to TRBD2. The receptor comes from a boy under three years old with a congenital heart defect. CDR3 loop: CASTEWRSGSPSSYEQYF. As DNA, the CDR3 is TGTGCCAGCACCGAATGGAGGAGCGGGAGCCCGAGCTCCTACGAGCAGTACTTC.